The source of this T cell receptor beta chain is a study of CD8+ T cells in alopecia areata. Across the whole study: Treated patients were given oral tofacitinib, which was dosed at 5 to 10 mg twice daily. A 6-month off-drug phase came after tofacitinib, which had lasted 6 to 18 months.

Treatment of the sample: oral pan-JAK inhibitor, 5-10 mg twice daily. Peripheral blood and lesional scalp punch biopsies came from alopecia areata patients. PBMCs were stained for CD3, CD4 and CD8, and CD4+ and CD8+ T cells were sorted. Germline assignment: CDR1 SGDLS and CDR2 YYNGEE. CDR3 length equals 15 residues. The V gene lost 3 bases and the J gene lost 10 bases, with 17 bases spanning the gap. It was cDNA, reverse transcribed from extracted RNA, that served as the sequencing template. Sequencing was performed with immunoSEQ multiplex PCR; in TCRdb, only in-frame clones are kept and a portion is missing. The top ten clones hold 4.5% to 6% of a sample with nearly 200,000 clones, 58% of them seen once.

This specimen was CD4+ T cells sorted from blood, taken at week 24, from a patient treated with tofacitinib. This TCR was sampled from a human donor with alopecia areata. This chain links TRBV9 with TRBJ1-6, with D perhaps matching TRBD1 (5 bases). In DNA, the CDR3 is TGTGCCAGCAGCGGAGGACGGGAGCGGGGGTCACCCCTCCACTTT. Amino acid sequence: CASSGGRERGSPLHF.